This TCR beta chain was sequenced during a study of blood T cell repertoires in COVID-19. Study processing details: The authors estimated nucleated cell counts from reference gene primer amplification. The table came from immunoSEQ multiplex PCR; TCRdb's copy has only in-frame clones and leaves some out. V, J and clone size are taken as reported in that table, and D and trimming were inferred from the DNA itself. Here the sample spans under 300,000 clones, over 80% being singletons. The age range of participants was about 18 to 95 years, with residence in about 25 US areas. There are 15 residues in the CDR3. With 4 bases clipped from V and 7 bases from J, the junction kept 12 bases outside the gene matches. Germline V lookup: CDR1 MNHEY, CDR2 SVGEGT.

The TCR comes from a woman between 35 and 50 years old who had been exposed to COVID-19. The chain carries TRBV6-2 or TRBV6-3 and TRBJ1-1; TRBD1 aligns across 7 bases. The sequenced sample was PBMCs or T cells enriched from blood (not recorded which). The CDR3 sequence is CASSSYGTAEIEAFF. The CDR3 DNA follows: TGTGCCAGCAGTTCGTACGGGACAGCGGAAATTGAAGCTTTCTTT.